Below are 21 T cell receptor beta chains sequenced from a single sample in a study of PD-1 blockade in classical Hodgkin lymphoma. All the patients suffered relapse after autologous stem cell transplantation, and brentuximab vedotin exposure differed. Using immunoSEQ multiplex PCR, the repertoire was profiled, and TCRdb retains in-frame clones only, with some absent. The sample has under 65,000 clones; 80% to 90% are singletons. The sequencing here drew on peripheral blood mononuclear cells (PBMCs), taken at baseline. Receptors were obtained from a human donor with classical Hodgkin lymphoma.

The chain links TRBV10-1 to TRBJ2-6; D call uncertain. The CDR3 spans 14 residues. V was trimmed by 4 bases and J by 2 bases, leaving 6 bases between them. The germline CDR1 and CDR2 sequences are WNHNN and SYGVQD (reference sequence). The chain's CDR3 is CASSALPGANVLTF. The CDR3 DNA reads TGCGCCAGCAGTGCCCTTCCTGGGGCCAACGTCCTGACTTTC.

The chain is built from TRBV6-1 and TRBJ1-1; D gene unclear. This CDR3 is 15 amino acids long. V shed 6 bases and J shed 6 bases, with 20 bases lying between them. Looked up from germline, CDR1 is MNHNS and CDR2 is SASEGT. The CDR3 loop is CASSDQTPGGSEAFF. The CDR3 nucleotides are TGTGCCAGCAGCGACCAAACACCTGGAGGTTCTGAAGCTTTCTTT.

The V call is TRBV7-9, the J call TRBJ1-1, with a possible D match to TRBD1 (5 bases). V was trimmed by 5 bases and J by 4 bases, leaving 23 bases between them. From germline, CDR1 is SEHNR and CDR2 FQNEAQ (reference sequence). There are 17 residues in the CDR3. CDR3 DNA sequence: TGTGCCAGCAGCAGCGGGCGAAGATCAGGCGGGGGCACTGAAGCTTTCTTT. Residues: CASSSGRRSGGGTEAFF.

The sample holds a few counts of this clone. This chain links TRBV4-1 with TRBJ2-7, with 7 bases that match TRBD2. V was pared by 3 bases and J by 7 bases, with 3 bases of the junction left unmatched. Per germline, CDR1 MGHRA and CDR2 YSYEKL. The CDR3 runs 12 residues. Here the CDR3 reads CASSQGAGEQYF. CDR3 nucleotide sequence: TGCGCCAGCAGCCAGGGAGCGGGGGAGCAGTACTTC.

J is TRBJ2-3 and V is TRBV30; D remains unclear. The CDR3 contains 12 residues. From germline, CDR1 is GTSNPN and CDR2 SVGIG (reference sequence). The V end was cut by 0 bases, the J end by 5 bases, with 6 bases between. CDR3 sequence: CAWSVYGDTQYF. For the CDR3, the DNA is TGTGCCTGGAGTGTCTATGGAGATACGCAGTATTTT.

The chain joins TRBV4-2 to TRBJ2-7; D is ambiguous. The V and J ends lost 1 base and 6 bases respectively, with 4 bases between them. This CDR3 has 11 amino acids. Germline-derived CDR1 and CDR2 are LGHNA and YNFKEQ. The CDR3 DNA reads TGTGCCAGCAGCCAAGGACTCGAGCAGTACTTC. It codes for CASSQGLEQYF.

J is TRBJ1-1 and V is TRBV6-1; weak D call: TRBD1 (6 bases). The germline gives CDR1 MNHNS, CDR2 SASEGT. The CDR3 has 14 amino acids. Trimming removed 6 bases at V and 1 base at J, with 12 bases between. CDR3 sequence (DNA): TGTGCCAGCAGGATCCCGGGACAGAACACTGAAGCTTTCTTT. Its translation: CASRIPGQNTEAFF.

The rearrangement joins TRBV9 to TRBJ2-1; no clear D gene. Germline values: CDR1 SGDLS, CDR2 YYNGEE. V was trimmed by 6 bases and J by 6 bases, leaving 16 bases between them. The CDR3 loop spans 14 amino acids. CDR3 sequence: CASTPTSRSNEQFF. CDR3 nucleotides: TGTGCCAGCACCCCCACGAGTCGGAGCAATGAGCAGTTCTTC.

The chain uses TRBV5-1 and TRBJ1-1; the D gene is possibly TRBD1 (6 bases). Per germline, CDR1 SGHRS and CDR2 YFSETQ. V shed 3 bases and J shed 7 bases, with 16 bases lying between them. The CDR3 runs to 14 residues. Here the CDR3 DNA reads TGCGCCAGCAGCTGGGGAACAGGGACCCTTGAAGCTTTCTTT. Translated, it gives CASSWGTGTLEAFF. The variable domain in full, completed from reference TRBV5-1 and TRBJ1-1, reads KAGVTQTPRYLIKTRGQQVTLSCSPISGHRSVSWYQQTPGQGLQFLFEYFSETQRNKGNFPGRFSGRQFSNSRSEMNVSTLELGDSALYLCASSWGTGTLEAFFGQGTRLTVV.

The chain recombines TRBV6-5 with TRBJ2-7; possibly TRBD1 or TRBD2 for D (5 bases each). Trimming left V 2 bases short and J 10 bases short, with 9 bases between. CDR3 size: 11 residues. Per the germline V gene, CDR1 is MNHEY and CDR2 is SVGAGI. For the CDR3, the DNA is TGTGCCAGCAGTTACAACCGGGACCAGTACTTC. Its protein product is CASSYNRDQYF.

The gene calls are TRBV6-5 and TRBJ2-1; D remains ambiguous. CDR1 and CDR2 (germline): MNHEY, SVGAGI. This CDR3 has 12 residues. The V gene lost 3 bases and the J gene lost 8 bases, with 8 bases spanning the gap. The CDR3 here is CASSYSVYEQFF. The CDR3 coding sequence is TGTGCCAGCAGTTATAGTGTCTATGAGCAGTTCTTC.

V and J are TRBV4-1 and TRBJ2-7; TRBD1 aligns across 10 bases. Trimming at V came to 1 base and at J to 3 bases, leaving 3 bases not matched to a gene. CDR3 length: 15 amino acids. Per the germline V gene, CDR1 is MGHRA and CDR2 is YSYEKL. The CDR3 loop is CASSQVRDRGYEQYF. For the CDR3, the DNA is TGCGCCAGCAGCCAAGTGAGGGACAGGGGCTACGAGCAGTACTTC.

This chain joins TRBV19 and TRBJ1-5, with D possibly matching TRBD1 (5 bases). The ends were cut back, 7 bases at V and 6 bases at J, with 13 bases in the middle. From germline, CDR1 is LNHDA and CDR2 SQIVND (reference sequence). The CDR3 consists of 13 residues. The CDR3, as DNA: TGTGCCAGTACCTCTAGGGGACTTCAGCCCCAGCATTTT. It is translated as CASTSRGLQPQHF.

The chain joins TRBV19 to TRBJ2-3, with 8 bases matching TRBD2. The germline CDR1 and CDR2 sequences are LNHDA and SQIVND (reference sequence). J lost 2 bases, V lost 7 bases, and 5 bases had no gene match. The CDR3 covers 14 residues. The CDR3: CASNVAGTTDTQYF. The CDR3 DNA reads TGTGCCAGTAACGTAGCGGGAACCACAGATACGCAGTATTTT.

This clone was seen just once. The chain links TRBV19 to TRBJ2-7, with D possibly called TRBD1 or TRBD2 (5 bases each). Trimming pared 7 bases from V and 5 bases from J, leaving 12 bases between. The germline V gene has CDR1 LNHDA and CDR2 SQIVND (reference sequence). The CDR3 is 12 residues long. The CDR3: CASTDKGHEQYF. CDR3 DNA: TGTGCCAGTACCGATAAGGGACACGAGCAGTACTTC.

The chain links TRBV5-4 to TRBJ1-2; TRBD1 aligns across 7 bases. Germline values: CDR1 SGHNT, CDR2 YYREEE (reference sequence). V shed 0 bases and J 6 bases; nucleotides not matched to a gene: 11. The CDR3 is made up of 16 amino acids. CDR3: CASSLEFTQGPDGYTF. Here the CDR3 DNA reads TGTGCCAGCAGCTTGGAATTCACACAGGGGCCCGATGGCTACACCTTC.

This sequence joins TRBV12-5 and TRBJ2-3; D might be TRBD2 (7 bases). Germline V lookup: CDR1 LGHNT, CDR2 FRNRAP. The V and J ends lost 7 bases and 12 bases respectively, with 23 bases between them. This CDR3 region has 14 residues. The DNA for the CDR3 is TGTGCTAGTGCCTCGGGGGGCCCCGGGACGCTACAGTATTTT. Amino acids: CASASGGPGTLQYF.

The chain is built from TRBV28 and TRBJ1-5; 7 bases line up with TRBD1. The V gene's germline CDR1 is MDHEN and CDR2 SYDVKM. The CDR3 length is 16 residues. The trim removed 4 bases at V and 3 bases at J, leaving 9 bases unmatched. CDR3 in DNA: TGTGCCAGCAGTTACCCAATCGACAGGGCCAATCAGCCCCAGCATTTT. Translated, it gives CASSYPIDRANQPQHF.

The gene calls are TRBV6-6 and TRBJ2-1; a possible D gene is TRBD2 (6 bases). The CDR3 runs 15 residues. Trimming took off 4 bases at V and 7 bases at J, with 17 bases between the two ends. Germline-derived CDR1 and CDR2 are MNHNY and SVGAGI (reference sequence). The CDR3 reads CASSLERAGPNEQFF. The CDR3 DNA reads TGTGCCAGCAGTTTAGAGCGGGCAGGTCCAAATGAGCAGTTCTTC.

V usage is TRBV30 and J usage is TRBJ2-5; TRBD1 is a possible D gene (6 bases). CDR3 length: 12 residues. CDR1 is GTSNPN, CDR2 SVGIG, per germline (reference sequence). Between the trimmed V and J ends, which lost 5 bases and 5 bases, there was a span of 12 bases. The CDR3: CAWARGIETQYF. CDR3 nucleotides: TGTGCCTGGGCTAGGGGGATCGAGACCCAGTACTTC. Full variable domain (rest looked up from reference TRBV30 and TRBJ2-5): SQTIHQWPATLVQPVGSPLSLECTVEGTSNPNLYWYRQAAGRGLQLLFYSVGIGQISSEVPQNLSASRPQDRQFILSSKKLLLSDSGFYLCAWARGIETQYFGPGTRLLVL.

The rearrangement links TRBV19 to TRBJ2-2; D not certain. V was pared by 3 bases and J by 5 bases, with 7 bases between. Germline CDR1 and CDR2: LNHDA and SQIVND (reference sequence). The CDR3 consists of 13 residues. The DNA for the CDR3 is TGTGCCAGTAGTATTGTCAGAACCGGGGAGCTGTTTTTT. Translating it yields CASSIVRTGELFF.